These 24 T cell receptor beta chains were all obtained from the same sample, sequenced in a study of PD-L1 blockade in urothelial cancer. Repertoires were generated with immunoSEQ multiplex PCR, while TCRdb's copy carries only in-frame clones and drops some. The sample consists of about 110,000 clones, around 90% of them appearing once. Specified time point: peripheral blood 6 weeks after treatment start. The sequenced sample was PBMCs, obtained around atezolizumab (anti-PD-L1) treatment. The receptors were gathered from a man in his sixties with urothelial cancer.

The chain combines TRBV6-1 with TRBJ2-1; 7 bases are shared with TRBD1. V lost 6 bases, J lost 2 bases, and 7 bases stayed unmatched. The CDR3 spans 15 residues. CDR1 MNHNS and CDR2 SASEGT come from the germline V gene. CDR3: CASRRQGNPYNEQFF. The CDR3 DNA is TGTGCCAGCAGAAGACAGGGAAATCCCTACAATGAGCAGTTCTTC.

This chain uses TRBV9 with TRBJ2-1; weak D call: TRBD2 (6 bases). With 3 bases removed from V and 8 bases from J, the gap between germline ends came to 18 bases. The CDR3 loop spans 15 amino acids. Per germline, CDR1 SGDLS and CDR2 YYNGEE. CDR3 nucleotides: TGTGCCAGCAGCGCCCGCGCGGGGTTCATCGATGAGCAGTTCTTC. Its protein product is CASSARAGFIDEQFF.

This clone was observed a few times. The V gene is TRBV21-1, the J gene TRBJ2-7; the table's D call, TRBD2, was not checked against the DNA. TRBV21-1 is recorded as a pseudogene. There are 18 residues in the CDR3. In nucleotides, the CDR3 is TGTGCCAGCAGCCATGAACCGGGACTAAGCCTAATCCCCTACGAGCAGTACTTC. Protein: CASSHEPGLSLIPYEQYF.

The chain has TRBV7-3 and TRBJ1-3; 11 bases line up with TRBD1. The J segment lost 6 bases and the V segment lost 5 bases, leaving 18 bases of the junction unmatched. CDR3 length equals 19 residues. Germline V gene lookup returns CDR1 SGHTA and CDR2 FQGTGA. The DNA of the CDR3 is TGTGCCAGCAGCCGTAAAAGGGACCGTGGGACAGGGGGTAAAAACACCATATATTTT. Translating gives CASSRKRDRGTGGKNTIYF. Combining the CDR3 with reference TRBV7-3 and TRBJ1-3 gives the whole variable domain GAGVSQTPSNKVTEKGKYVELRCDPISGHTALYWYRQSLGQGPEFLIYFQGTGAADDSGLPNDRFFAVRPEGSVSTLKIQRTERGDSAVYLCASSRKRDRGTGGKNTIYFGEGSWLTVV.

V is TRBV5-4 and J is TRBJ1-1; D perhaps matches TRBD1 (5 bases). Trimming stripped 3 bases from V and 4 bases from J, with 13 bases between. Germline V lookup: CDR1 SGHNT, CDR2 YYREEE (reference sequence). The CDR3 is made up of 14 amino acids. CDR3 sequence (DNA): TGTGCCAGCAGCTCCCCAAGTACAGGCACTGAAGCTTTCTTT. This translates into CASSSPSTGTEAFF.

The gene calls are TRBV10-3 and TRBJ1-3, with D possibly being TRBD1 (5 bases). V was pared by 3 bases and J by 13 bases, with 25 bases between. Germline V gives CDR1 ENHRY, CDR2 SYGVKD. The CDR3 runs 16 residues. CDR3: CAISDAGQGQMYGIYF. CDR3 nucleotide sequence: TGTGCCATCAGTGATGCTGGACAAGGCCAAATGTACGGAATATATTTT.

The rearrangement joins TRBV27 to TRBJ1-2; 9 positions agree with TRBD1. V lost 3 bases and J lost 8; bases outside the gene matches: 7. The CDR3 runs 14 residues. Germline V gene data show CDR1 as MNHEY and CDR2 as SMNVEV (reference sequence). CDR3 DNA sequence: TGTGCCAGCAGTTTCCGGGACAGGGATTCAGGCTACACCTTC. It yields the protein CASSFRDRDSGYTF.

CDR3 DNA sequence: TGTGCCAGCAGTCCATTTAGCGGGGGGGCCAACAATGAGCAGTTCTTC. It is translated as CASSPFSGGANNEQFF. The chain couples TRBV7-2 to TRBJ2-1; 11 positions match TRBD2. The CDR3 sequence is 16 residues long. After removal of 6 bases from V and 5 bases from J, the junction contained 9 bases not matched to a gene. CDR1 SGHTA and CDR2 FQGNSA come from the germline V gene.

The rearrangement links TRBV5-4 to TRBJ1-6, with D possibly matching TRBD1 (6 bases). Trimming took 4 bases from V and 13 from J, leaving 18 bases between them. The CDR3 has 14 residues. CDR1 SGHNT and CDR2 YYREEE come from the germline V gene (reference sequence). The DNA for the CDR3 is TGTGCCAGCAGCCGGAACCACAGGGAAGGGCCCCTCCACTTT. Amino acid sequence: CASSRNHREGPLHF.

The genes are TRBV30 and TRBJ1-1, with D perhaps TRBD1 (5 bases). Deletions cut 2 bases from V and 2 bases from J, with 9 bases between. The germline V gene has CDR1 GTSNPN and CDR2 SVGIG (reference sequence). CDR3 length: 13 residues. CDR3 protein: CAWSFQGNTEAFF. CDR3 coding DNA: TGTGCCTGGAGTTTCCAGGGCAACACTGAAGCTTTCTTT. Full variable domain (outside the CDR3, taken from reference TRBV30 and TRBJ1-1): SQTIHQWPATLVQPVGSPLSLECTVEGTSNPNLYWYRQAAGRGLQLLFYSVGIGQISSEVPQNLSASRPQDRQFILSSKKLLLSDSGFYLCAWSFQGNTEAFFGQGTRLTVV.

V usage is TRBV27 and J usage is TRBJ2-5, with 8 bases aligning to TRBD1. The trim removed 3 bases at V and 4 bases at J, leaving 4 bases unmatched. The CDR3 extends over 14 amino acids. Germline CDR1 reads MNHEY; CDR2 reads SMNVEV (reference sequence). The CDR3 is CASSFQGARETQYF. CDR3 DNA sequence: TGTGCCAGCAGTTTCCAGGGGGCTAGAGAGACCCAGTACTTC.

J is TRBJ2-1 and V is TRBV10-2; TRBD2 aligns across 15 bases. The CDR3 loop spans 16 amino acids. V dropped 6 bases and J dropped 7; count of bases not matched to a gene: 7. Germline CDR1 reads WSHSY; CDR2 reads SAAADI. CDR3 sequence reads: CASRPGTSGGWNEQFF. Written as DNA, the CDR3 is TGCGCCAGCAGGCCCGGGACTAGCGGGGGGTGGAATGAGCAGTTCTTC.

The rearrangement joins TRBV6-6 to TRBJ1-1; 8 nucleotides align to TRBD1. Germline CDR1 MNHNY, CDR2 SVGAGI (reference sequence). The CDR3 contains 14 residues. J was trimmed by 4 bases and V by 6 bases; bases with no gene match: 7. Here the CDR3 reads CASRVSGGSTEAFF. The CDR3 DNA reads as TGTGCCAGCAGGGTGTCAGGGGGCAGCACTGAAGCTTTCTTT.

This clone was counted once. The genes are TRBV2 and TRBJ2-5; D is perhaps TRBD2 (5 bases). Germline-derived CDR1 and CDR2 are SNHLY and FYNNEI. Trimming took off 6 bases at V and 3 bases at J, with 5 bases between the two ends. This CDR3 is 11 amino acids long. The chain's CDR3 is CASREEETQYF. CDR3 sequence (DNA): TGTGCCAGCAGGGAGGAAGAGACCCAGTACTTC.

The chain has TRBV18 and TRBJ2-1, with 9 bases that match TRBD2. Germline-derived CDR1 and CDR2 are KGHSH and LQKENI. The CDR3 sequence is 17 residues long. The V and J ends lost 0 bases and 1 base, in that order; junction bases with no gene match: 4. CDR3 nucleotides: TGTGCCAGCTCACCACCGGCTAGCGGGAAGTCCTACAATGAGCAGTTCTTC. Amino acids: CASSPPASGKSYNEQFF.

The chain has TRBV5-4 and TRBJ2-7; TRBD2 aligns across 9 bases. This CDR3 has 15 residues. Germline trimming cut 4 bases from V and 6 bases from J; bases unmatched to any gene: 11. Germline-derived CDR1 and CDR2 are SGHNT and YYREEE (reference sequence). The CDR3 loop reads CASSPVVAGVGEQYF. As DNA, the CDR3 is TGTGCCAGCAGCCCAGTGGTAGCGGGAGTGGGCGAGCAGTACTTC. Using reference TRBV5-4 and TRBJ2-7 for the parts outside the CDR3, the full variable domain is ETGVTQSPTHLIKTRGQQVTLRCSSQSGHNTVSWYQQALGQGPQFIFQYYREEENGRGNFPPRFSGLQFPNYSSELNVNALELDDSALYLCASSPVVAGVGEQYFGPGTRLTVT.

V usage is TRBV30 and J usage is TRBJ2-1; unclear D gene. This CDR3 contains 11 residues. The V end lost 0 bases, the J end lost 10 bases, and 7 bases lay between the germline ends. Germline lookup yields CDR1 GTSNPN and CDR2 SVGIG (reference sequence). CDR3 bases: TGTGCCTGGAGTGTACTAACAGAGCAGTTCTTC. Translating gives CAWSVLTEQFF.

V gene TRBV11-2 combines with J gene TRBJ2-7; D unresolved. The CDR3 runs to 13 residues. V was pared by 2 bases and J by 3 bases, with 8 bases between. Germline V CDR1 and CDR2: SGHAT, FQNNGV. CDR3 sequence: CASSLPSRYEQYF. In nucleotides, the CDR3 is TGTGCCAGCAGCTTACCCTCCCGCTACGAGCAGTACTTC.

The chain carries TRBV30 and TRBJ2-1, with 9 bases fitting TRBD2. This CDR3 comprises 13 residues. The germline V gene encodes CDR1 GTSNPN and CDR2 SVGIG (reference sequence). The V and J ends lost 4 bases and 6 bases, in that order; junction bases with no gene match: 4. The CDR3 bases are TGTGCCTGGAATGCGGGAGGGCCCAATGAGCAGTTCTTC. This sequence encodes CAWNAGGPNEQFF.

The V call is TRBV14, the J call TRBJ2-2; TRBD1 matches 7 bases. CDR1 is SGHDN, CDR2 FVKESK, per germline. The junction had 7 bases not matched to a gene; V was cut back by 4 bases and J by 2 bases. CDR3 length: 16 amino acids. In nucleotides, the CDR3 is TGTGCCAGCAGCCCCTCGACAGGGATTAACACCGGGGAGCTGTTTTTT. Translated: CASSPSTGINTGELFF.

The V and J genes are TRBV28 and TRBJ2-2; 10 bases agree with TRBD1. Losses at the gene ends were 5 bases for V and 3 bases for J; bases not matched to a gene: 6. The length of the CDR3 is 16 residues. CDR1 and CDR2 (germline): MDHEN, SYDVKM. The CDR3 sequence: CASSPWTGGDTGELFF. CDR3 sequence (DNA): TGTGCCAGCAGTCCCTGGACAGGGGGGGACACCGGGGAGCTGTTTTTT. Combining the CDR3 with reference TRBV28 and TRBJ2-2 gives the whole variable domain DVKVTQSSRYLVKRTGEKVFLECVQDMDHENMFWYRQDPGLGLRLIYFSYDVKMKEKGDIPEGYSVSREKKERFSLILESASTNQTSMYLCASSPWTGGDTGELFFGEGSRLTVL.

V gene TRBV2 combines with J gene TRBJ2-3; perhaps TRBD2 as D (5 bases). The CDR3 spans 14 residues. Germline assignment: CDR1 SNHLY and CDR2 FYNNEI. V was clipped by 5 bases and J by 2 bases, with 11 bases between them. CDR3 DNA sequence: TGTGCCAGCAGTTCGCGGGTTACCACAGATACGCAGTATTTT. Encoded protein: CASSSRVTTDTQYF.

The chain employs TRBV10-3 and TRBJ1-5; tentatively, D is TRBD1 (5 bases). Trimming removed 3 bases at V and 1 base at J, with 10 bases between. The CDR3 is 15 amino acids. CDR1 is ENHRY and CDR2 is SYGVKD in the germline V gene. CDR3 bases: TGTGCCATCAGTGAAAGGAGGGGAAGCAATCAGCCCCAGCATTTT. Its protein is CAISERRGSNQPQHF.

This chain uses TRBV4-3 with TRBJ1-2; D is ambiguous. V dropped 1 base and J dropped 2 bases, with 11 bases sitting between them. The germline V gene encodes CDR1 LGHNA and CDR2 YSLEER. The CDR3 is 15 amino acids. The CDR3 region is CASSQGEVLNYGYTF. CDR3 DNA sequence: TGCGCCAGCAGCCAAGGAGAGGTTTTAAACTATGGCTACACCTTC.